These 27 T cell receptor beta chains were sequenced from one sample in a study of OX40 agonist ivuxolimab in advanced cancers. Using immunoSEQ multiplex PCR, the repertoire was profiled, and TCRdb retains in-frame clones only, with some absent. This table has about 73,000 clones, 90% appearing once. The specimen was CD4+ or CD8+ T cells sorted from blood, collected in a trial of the OX40 agonist ivuxolimab. Receptor source: an adult with an advanced solid tumor such as melanoma, head and neck, liver or kidney cancer.

The chain is built from TRBV27 and TRBJ2-6; D might be TRBD1 (6 bases). Trimming took off 3 bases at V and 8 bases at J, with 11 bases between the two ends. This CDR3 comprises 14 residues. Germline V CDR1 and CDR2: MNHEY, SMNVEV (reference sequence). CDR3 sequence: CASSFQGLTNVLTF. DNA of the CDR3: TGTGCCAGCAGTTTCCAGGGGTTAACCAACGTCCTGACTTTC.

The V gene is TRBV28, the J gene TRBJ1-1, with D hard to call. CDR1 is MDHEN and CDR2 is SYDVKM in the germline V gene. The CDR3 runs 11 residues. V gave up 3 bases and J gave up 10 bases, with 9 bases separating them. CDR3 protein: CASSFSRRAFF. The CDR3, as DNA: TGTGCCAGCAGTTTTTCAAGGCGAGCTTTCTTT.

This clone appeared once. The V gene is TRBV28, the J gene TRBJ1-2, with a tentative D call TRBD1 (5 bases). There are 14 residues in the CDR3. Germline V gives CDR1 MDHEN, CDR2 SYDVKM. The ends were cut back, 6 bases at V and 5 bases at J, with 16 bases in the middle. CDR3 in DNA: TGTGCCAGCAGCGCCCGGGGGTTGATTTATGGCTACACCTTC. It is translated as CASSARGLIYGYTF.

V gene TRBV7-9 combines with J gene TRBJ2-3, with 9 bases aligning to TRBD2. Germline CDR1 reads SEHNR; CDR2 reads FQNEAQ (reference sequence). The CDR3 contains 16 residues. Losses at the gene ends were 5 bases for V and 5 bases for J; bases not matched to a gene: 11. The CDR3 DNA sequence: TGTGCCAGCAGCCCTTTCAGTAGCGGGGGCCAAGATACGCAGTATTTT. Translating it yields CASSPFSSGGQDTQYF. The full variable domain, completed using reference TRBV7-9 and TRBJ2-3, is DTGVSQNPRHKITKRGQNVTFRCDPISEHNRLYWYRQTLGQGPEFLTYFQNEAQLEKSRLLSDRFSAERPKGSFSTLEIQRTEQGDSAMYLCASSPFSSGGQDTQYFGPGTRLTVL.

This chain joins TRBV27 and TRBJ2-1, with 16 bases matching TRBD2. In germline, CDR1 is MNHEY, CDR2 SMNVEV (reference sequence). There are 17 residues in the CDR3. V was clipped by 0 bases and J by 9 bases; unmatched bases: 5. DNA for the CDR3: TGTGCCAGCAGTTTATCGGGACTAGCGGGGGGGCTTGGTGAGCAGTTCTTC. Protein: CASSLSGLAGGLGEQFF.

This chain uses TRBV4-1 with TRBJ1-4, with 7 bases aligning to TRBD1. The V segment lost 5 bases and the J segment 8 bases; nucleotides outside the gene matches: 14. The CDR3 is 16 residues long. The germline V gene encodes CDR1 MGHRA and CDR2 YSYEKL. DNA of the CDR3: TGCGCCAGCAGCACCCCAAGTACAGGGGCAACGGAAAAACTGTTTTTT. Residues: CASSTPSTGATEKLFF.

V usage is TRBV5-6 and J usage is TRBJ1-2; D remains unclear. Germline V gene lookup returns CDR1 SGHDT and CDR2 YYEEEE. The CDR3 runs to 14 residues. V was trimmed by 0 bases and J by 4 bases, leaving 10 bases between them. The CDR3 reads CASSLEGSLYGYTF. In DNA, the CDR3 is TGTGCCAGCAGCTTGGAGGGCAGCCTCTATGGCTACACCTTC.

The chain employs TRBV14 and TRBJ1-2, with a possible D match to TRBD1 (6 bases). CDR1 and CDR2 (germline): SGHDN, FVKESK. V lost 3 bases, J lost 2 bases, and 13 bases lay in between. The CDR3 has 15 amino acids. CDR3 in DNA: TGTGCCAGCAGCCACCAAAGGGACATCAACTATGGCTACACCTTC. This codes for CASSHQRDINYGYTF.

V and J are TRBV4-2 and TRBJ1-2; 10 nucleotides align to TRBD1. CDR3 length equals 15 residues. Looked up from germline, CDR1 is LGHNA and CDR2 is YNFKEQ. The V and J ends lost 4 bases and 3 bases, in that order; junction bases with no gene match: 5. The CDR3 region is CASSPWDRGDYGYTF. The CDR3 DNA is TGTGCCAGCAGCCCTTGGGACAGGGGAGACTATGGCTACACCTTC.

With regard to this clone: An end of the junction differs from the germline gene, which may be a read error. The chain couples TRBV6-1 to TRBJ1-2; tentative D call: TRBD1 (6 bases). This CDR3 has 11 amino acids. Germline CDR1 is MNHNS and CDR2 is SASEGT. As DNA, the CDR3 is TGTGCCAGCCACCCCGGGACCGGGGGCCTCTTC. Its translation: CASHPGTGGLF.

The chain is built from TRBV19 and TRBJ2-7; a possible D gene is TRBD2 (5 bases). Deletions cut 1 base from V and 3 bases from J, with 10 bases between. The CDR3 extends over 14 amino acids. Per germline, CDR1 LNHDA and CDR2 SQIVND (reference sequence). The CDR3 DNA reads as TGTGCCAGTAGTATAGGGCGAGGGCTCTACGAGCAGTACTTC. This sequence encodes CASSIGRGLYEQYF. The variable domain in full, with the rest retrieved from reference TRBV19 and TRBJ2-7, is DGGITQSPKYLFRKEGQNVTLSCEQNLNHDAMYWYRQDPGQGLRLIYYSQIVNDFQKGDIAEGYSVSREKKESFPLTVTSAQKNPTAFYLCASSIGRGLYEQYFGPGTRLTVT.

DNA for the CDR3: TGTGCCTGGAGTGTACCCCAGGACTATGGCTACACCTTC. Its translation is CAWSVPQDYGYTF. This chain uses TRBV30 with TRBJ1-2; D gene unclear. This CDR3 region has 13 residues. Germline assignment: CDR1 GTSNPN and CDR2 SVGIG (reference sequence). V dropped 0 bases and J dropped 3 bases, with 8 bases sitting between them.

In this sample, this clone turned up a few times. This chain links TRBV29-1 with TRBJ1-1, with 9 bases identical to TRBD1. This CDR3 comprises 13 residues. V was clipped by 7 bases and J by 3 bases; unmatched bases: 6. The germline V gene encodes CDR1 SQVTM and CDR2 ANQGSEA. CDR3 bases: TGCAGCGGAGGGACAGGGTACGACACTGAAGCTTTCTTT. Protein: CSGGTGYDTEAFF.

This clone is a singleton in its sample. The chain joins TRBV27 to TRBJ2-7; 9 bases fit TRBD2. The CDR3 has 15 residues. The germline CDR1 and CDR2 sequences are MNHEY and SMNVEV (reference sequence). The ends lost 5 bases at V and 6 bases at J; junction bases unmatched: 11. The CDR3 spells CASSPVIAGVIEQYF. CDR3 DNA sequence: TGTGCCAGCAGTCCCGTGATAGCGGGAGTAATCGAGCAGTACTTC.

The rearrangement joins TRBV27 to TRBJ2-7; TRBD2 matches at 12 bases. The germline V gene has CDR1 MNHEY and CDR2 SMNVEV (reference sequence). CDR3 size: 14 residues. The V and J ends lost 5 bases and 4 bases, in that order; junction bases with no gene match: 3. Written as DNA, the CDR3 is TGTGCCAGCAGTCCTAGCGGGAGGGGTTACGAGCAGTACTTC. As protein: CASSPSGRGYEQYF.

V and J are TRBV15 and TRBJ2-7; D unresolved. The V gene lost 0 bases and the J gene lost 1 base, with 7 bases spanning the gap. The germline V gene has CDR1 LNHNV and CDR2 YYDKDF (reference sequence). The CDR3 consists of 14 residues. CDR3 in amino acids: CATSREGLSYEQYF. The CDR3 DNA reads TGTGCCACCAGCAGAGAAGGGTTGTCCTACGAGCAGTACTTC.

V is TRBV13 and J is TRBJ2-3; D is unresolved. Between the trimmed V and J ends, which lost 1 base and 5 bases, there was a span of 7 bases. This CDR3 is 13 amino acids long. Germline-derived CDR1 and CDR2 are PRHDT and FYEKMQ (reference sequence). CDR3 region: CASSLEERDTQYF. CDR3 nucleotides: TGTGCCAGCAGCTTAGAAGAGAGAGATACGCAGTATTTT.

The rearrangement uses TRBV14 and TRBJ2-1, with D hard to call. The CDR3 length is 13 residues. Trimming left V 2 bases short and J 5 bases short, with 7 bases between. Germline CDR1 and CDR2: SGHDN and FVKESK. The CDR3 sequence is CASSQQSHNEQFF. The CDR3 DNA is TGTGCCAGCAGCCAACAGAGCCACAATGAGCAGTTCTTC.

The V call is TRBV14, the J call TRBJ1-1; TRBD1 agrees at 9 bases. CDR3 length: 16 residues. Germline V gene lookup returns CDR1 SGHDN and CDR2 FVKESK. The ends lost 6 bases at V and 0 bases at J; junction bases unmatched: 8. The CDR3 loop is CASSEGTGSMNTEAFF. CDR3 bases: TGTGCCAGCAGTGAAGGGACAGGGTCCATGAACACTGAAGCTTTCTTT.

The chain couples TRBV11-2 to TRBJ1-2, with D unclear. Trimming removed 0 bases at V and 10 bases at J, with 9 bases between. Germline V lookup: CDR1 SGHAT, CDR2 FQNNGV. The CDR3 consists of 12 residues. CDR3 residues: CASSLDPQHYTF. CDR3 DNA sequence: TGTGCCAGCAGCTTAGATCCACAACACTACACCTTC. The complete variable domain, with remaining parts taken from reference TRBV11-2 and TRBJ1-2, reads EAGVAQSPRYKIIEKRQSVAFWCNPISGHATLYWYQQILGQGPKLLIQFQNNGVVDDSQLPKDRFSAERLKGVDSTLKIQPAKLEDSAVYLCASSLDPQHYTFGSGTRLTVV.

The chain combines TRBV5-4 with TRBJ2-5; 10 positions agree with TRBD1. CDR3 length equals 14 residues. CDR1 is SGHNT and CDR2 is YYREEE in the germline V gene (reference sequence). V trimming: 2 bases; J trimming: 3 bases; junction bases outside the gene matches: 1. CDR3 coding DNA: TGTGCCAGCAGCTTCGGGACAGGGGAAGAGACCCAGTACTTC. Its translation: CASSFGTGEETQYF.

The chain combines TRBV7-9 with TRBJ2-7, with TRBD1 matching over 8 bases. V trimming: 2 bases; J trimming: 1 base; junction bases outside the gene matches: 1. The CDR3 is 14 amino acids. CDR1 and CDR2 (germline): SEHNR, FQNEAQ (reference sequence). In nucleotides, the CDR3 is TGTGCCAGCAGCTTAAGACAGGGGTCCTACGAGCAGTACTTC. This encodes CASSLRQGSYEQYF. The variable domain in full, completed from reference TRBV7-9 and TRBJ2-7, reads DTGVSQNPRHKITKRGQNVTFRCDPISEHNRLYWYRQTLGQGPEFLTYFQNEAQLEKSRLLSDRFSAERPKGSFSTLEIQRTEQGDSAMYLCASSLRQGSYEQYFGPGTRLTVT.

The chain links TRBV5-1 to TRBJ2-1; 8 nucleotides agree with TRBD1. Germline CDR1 and CDR2: SGHRS and YFSETQ. This CDR3 has 14 amino acids. The trim removed 0 bases at V and 10 bases at J, leaving 6 bases unmatched. The CDR3 is CASSLASGGREQFF. The CDR3 DNA reads as TGCGCCAGCAGCTTGGCATCAGGGGGCCGGGAGCAGTTCTTC. The full variable domain, with the rest looked up from reference TRBV5-1 and TRBJ2-1, is KAGVTQTPRYLIKTRGQQVTLSCSPISGHRSVSWYQQTPGQGLQFLFEYFSETQRNKGNFPGRFSGRQFSNSRSEMNVSTLELGDSALYLCASSLASGGREQFFGPGTRLTVL.

The chain couples TRBV9 to TRBJ2-3; D is ambiguous. The CDR3 sequence is 12 residues long. V was cut by 4 bases and J by 0 bases, with 3 bases left in between. Germline V gene sequence: CDR1 SGDLS, CDR2 YYNGEE. CDR3 DNA: TGTGCCAGCAGCCCTAGCACAGATACGCAGTATTTT. Translation gives CASSPSTDTQYF.

The rearrangement joins TRBV28 to TRBJ2-1; D may match TRBD1 or TRBD2 (5 bases each). The germline gives CDR1 MDHEN, CDR2 SYDVKM. This CDR3 region has 16 residues. Trimming removed 3 bases at V and 0 bases at J, with 12 bases between. The CDR3 spells CASSLYEGSSYNEQFF. CDR3 DNA: TGTGCCAGCAGTTTGTATGAGGGGAGCTCCTACAATGAGCAGTTCTTC.

This chain links TRBV29-1 with TRBJ2-2, with 7 bases lining up with TRBD1. Trimming took 7 bases from V and 4 from J; bases not matched to a gene: 12. CDR3 length: 15 amino acids. Germline-derived CDR1 and CDR2 are SQVTM and ANQGSEA. CDR3 DNA sequence: TGCAGCGCCCAGCCGGGACAGTATGCCACCGGGGAGCTGTTTTTT. It specifies CSAQPGQYATGELFF.

The CDR3 loop is CASSLPLGHEQYF. The CDR3 DNA is TGTGCCAGCAGTCTACCCCTTGGCCACGAGCAGTACTTC. This chain uses TRBV28 with TRBJ2-7; D not certain. CDR1 MDHEN and CDR2 SYDVKM come from the germline V gene. The CDR3 loop spans 13 amino acids. With 5 bases removed from V and 5 bases from J, the gap between germline ends came to 13 bases.